These 12 T cell receptor beta chains were all obtained from the same sample, sequenced in a study of spatial heterogeneity in lung cancer (dated by TCRdb to about 2019). Study-wide conclusions, independent of this receptor: The number of expanded intratumoral alpha and beta TCRs correlated with the tumor nonsynonymous mutation count.

Reading the label with the study, this specimen's time point is: sample taken at primary tumor resection. Their specific antigens are unknown. The library was obtained by 5' RACE. The reads were generated on a NextSeq 500. TCRdb reran the public reads through fastp at Q25 and MiXCR, keeping productive beta chains. All rows with the same CDR3 protein become a single entry with the most common DNA and genes. This sample has about 5,100 distinct CDR3 sequences in its table, and approximately 6.5% of those were observed once. Less than 40% of the sample goes to the ten largest clones. The input for sequencing was lung tumor tissue, taken at surgery. These TCRs come from a female donor with early-stage non-small cell lung cancer.

This clonotype is judged medium-sized (0.01 to 0.1%). Because the library targeted alpha chains, this beta chain is an off-target read whose size means little. The chain has TRBV28 and TRBJ2-6; either TRBD1 or TRBD2 may supply D (5 bases each). Trimming shortened V by 8 bases and J by 2 bases, and 13 bases separated the two germline ends. Germline lookup yields CDR1 MDHEN and CDR2 SYDVKM. CDR3 length equals 15 residues. As DNA, the CDR3 is TGTGCCAGCGGGGACGGACCAGCTGGGGCCAACGTCCTGACTTTC. Translated: CASGDGPAGANVLTF.

In its sample, this clonotype is medium-sized. Because the library targeted alpha chains, this beta chain is an off-target read whose size means little. The rearrangement joins TRBV6-5 to TRBJ2-3; D unclear. There are 11 residues in the CDR3. Trimming took 10 bases from V and 1 from J, leaving 6 bases between them. Germline V gene lookup returns CDR1 MNHEY and CDR2 SVGAGI. CDR3 in amino acids: CATQRTDTQYF. In nucleotides, the CDR3 is TGTGCCACCCAACGCACAGATACGCAGTATTTT.

By sample share, this clonotype is medium-sized. In a library made to pick up alpha chains, this beta chain is a stray read with a size that means little. CDR3 DNA: TGCAGCGTTCCAAAGGCTAGCGGGGCCGTTGGTGGGCAGTACTTC. Amino acid sequence: CSVPKASGAVGGQYF. The J gene is TRBJ2-7, the V gene TRBV29-1, with 9 nucleotides matching TRBD2. Trimming at V came to 5 bases and at J to 9 bases, leaving 17 bases not matched to a gene. Germline CDR1 is SQVTM and CDR2 is ANQGSEA. This CDR3 contains 15 residues.

For this clonotype: Since it is a stray read in a library aimed at alpha chains, this beta chain has a size that is not meaningful. The CDR3 DNA reads TGTGCCAGCACCCTGACTAGCGGGGGTTCCTACGAGCAGTACGTC. This codes for CASTLTSGGSYEQYV. The chain is built from TRBV6-6 and TRBJ2-7; TRBD2 matches 12 bases. From germline, CDR1 is MNHNY and CDR2 SVGAGI (reference sequence). The CDR3 has 15 amino acids. V lost 7 bases and J lost 1; bases outside the gene matches: 5.

In this sample, this clonotype turned up many times. The library was designed around alpha chains, so this beta chain is a stray read whose abundance carries little weight. V gene TRBV28 combines with J gene TRBJ1-1; weak D call: TRBD1 (6 bases). Trimming took off 2 bases at V and 8 bases at J, with 12 bases between the two ends. Germline V gene sequence: CDR1 MDHEN, CDR2 SYDVKM. The CDR3 runs to 13 residues. CDR3 residues: CASSLRGTYEAFF. The CDR3 nucleotides read TGTGCCAGCAGTTTACGCGGGACATACGAAGCTTTCTTT.

Many counts were recorded for this clonotype. The library was prepared for alpha chains; this beta chain is a stray read, so its frequency means little. V is TRBV7-2 and J is TRBJ1-1; TRBD1 might be the D (5 bases). This CDR3 region has 13 residues. The germline CDR1 and CDR2 sequences are SGHTA and FQGNSA. V lost 2 bases to trimming and J lost 1 base, with 5 bases between them. The DNA of the CDR3 is TGTGCCAGCAGCTTAAGGGGGAACACTGAAGCTTTCTTT. Its translation: CASSLRGNTEAFF.

This clonotype was seen ten or more times. This beta chain is a stray read from a library made for alpha chains; its abundance is not meaningful. The chain recombines TRBV11-2 with TRBJ2-5; maybe TRBD1 (5 bases). The CDR3 contains 14 residues. Germline lookup yields CDR1 SGHAT and CDR2 FQNNGV. V dropped 2 bases and J dropped 1 base, with 8 bases sitting between them. The CDR3 coding sequence is TGTGCCAGCAGCTTATTAGGGGCCCAAGAGACCCAGTACTTC. Its protein product is CASSLLGAQETQYF.

This clonotype was seen at least ten times. The library was prepared for alpha chains; this beta chain is a stray read, so its frequency means little. The chain employs TRBV13 and TRBJ2-1, with D perhaps matching TRBD1 or TRBD2 (5 bases each). The V end was cut by 6 bases, the J end by 9 bases, with 15 bases between. In germline, CDR1 is PRHDT, CDR2 FYEKMQ (reference sequence). The CDR3 runs 13 residues. As DNA, the CDR3 is TGTGCCAGCAGGGAAAGGGGAGATTTTGAGCAGTTCTTC. Protein sequence: CASRERGDFEQFF.

At least ten counts were recorded for this clonotype. As an off-target read in a library built for alpha chains, this beta chain has a frequency of little significance. This chain connects TRBV11-2 to TRBJ2-5, with no clear D. The CDR3 is 13 amino acids. V was clipped by 5 bases and J by 5 bases, with 12 bases between them. CDR1 and CDR2 from the germline V gene are SGHAT and FQNNGV. CDR3 nucleotides: TGTGCCAGCAGCCTACCCGACGGGGAGACCCAGTACTTC. This sequence encodes CASSLPDGETQYF.

Many counts were recorded for this clonotype. This beta chain came through as a stray read in a library set up for alpha chains, and its size says little. This chain joins TRBV18 and TRBJ1-6; 8 positions agree with TRBD1. Germline loops: CDR1 KGHSH, CDR2 LQKENI. With 6 bases clipped from V and 10 bases from J, the junction kept 8 bases outside the gene matches. The CDR3 spans 14 residues. For the CDR3, the DNA is TGTGCCAGCTCGGAGACAGGGGAAGGCTCACCCCTCCACTTT. Protein product: CASSETGEGSPLHF.

This clonotype qualifies as large (0.1 to 1%). This beta chain came through as a stray read in a library set up for alpha chains, and its size says little. CDR3 DNA: TGTGCCAGCAGTGCTCGTCTACCACGAGAGACCCAGTACTTC. It specifies CASSARLPRETQYF. The chain has TRBV2 and TRBJ2-5; D unresolved. V lost 4 bases and J 4 bases, leaving 13 bases between the germline ends. The CDR3 length is 14 residues. Germline CDR1 is SNHLY and CDR2 is FYNNEI.

This clonotype is judged medium-sized (0.01 to 0.1%). A library prepared for alpha chains yielded this beta chain as an off-target read; its size is of little meaning. The rearrangement uses TRBV28 and TRBJ2-7; D possibly corresponds to TRBD1 (6 bases). V shed 5 bases and J shed 3 bases, with 11 bases lying between them. The CDR3 covers 13 residues. The germline V gene has CDR1 MDHEN and CDR2 SYDVKM. CDR3 residues: CASSPTGLYEQYV. CDR3 nucleotide sequence: TGTGCCAGCAGTCCGACAGGTCTCTACGAGCAGTACGTC.